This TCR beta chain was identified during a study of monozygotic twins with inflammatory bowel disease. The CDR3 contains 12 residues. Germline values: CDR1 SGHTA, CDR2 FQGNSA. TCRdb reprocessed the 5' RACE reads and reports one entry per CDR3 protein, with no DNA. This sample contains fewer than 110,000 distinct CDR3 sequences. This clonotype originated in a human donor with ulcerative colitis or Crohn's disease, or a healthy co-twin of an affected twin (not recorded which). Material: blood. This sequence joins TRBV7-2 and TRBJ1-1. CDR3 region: CASRRDGVEAFF. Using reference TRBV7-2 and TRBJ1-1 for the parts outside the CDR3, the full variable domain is GAGVSQSPSNKVTEKGKDVELRCDPISGHTALYWYRQSLGQGLEFLIYFQGNSAPDKSGLPSDRFSAERTGGSVSTLTIQRTQQEDSAVYLCASRRDGVEAFFGQGTRLTVV.